This is a list of T cell receptor beta chains from one sample in a study of immune heterogeneity within non-small cell lung tumors. TCRdb re-called the multiplex PCR reads with MiXCR, one entry per CDR3 protein. The sample consists of thousands of distinct CDR3 sequences, 22% of them appearing once. Sequencing was carried out using lung tumor tissue. The receptors were gathered from a man aged 65 to 79 with non-small cell lung cancer. Both conserved end residues are part of each CDR3. D genes are given only for firm matches. Some rows mark clone size as missing; the rest say once, few, many or name a class of expanded clone.

d_gene	len	v_gene	abundance	j_gene	CDR3aa	CDR3nt
.	15	TRBV5-8	medium-sized	TRBJ2-3	CASSLGGLGTDTQYF	TGTGCCAGCAGCTTGGGGGGATTGGGCACAGATACGCAGTATTTT
TRBD1	16	TRBV10-3	medium-sized	TRBJ2-7	CAISGGESGGTYEQYF	TGTGCCATCAGTGGGGGGGAGTCAGGGGGCACCTACGAGCAGTACTTC
.	15	TRBV11-2	.	TRBJ1-1	CASSAGVGAGTEAFF	TGTGCCAGCAGCGCCGGGGTGGGGGCGGGAACTGAAGCTTTCTTT
TRBD2	18	TRBV2	.	TRBJ2-4	CASRPWTSRDGAKNIQYF	TGTGCCAGCAGGCCCTGGACTAGCCGTGATGGGGCCAAAAACATTCAGTACTTC
.	15	TRBV5-1	medium-sized	TRBJ1-4	CASSFGVDRGEKLFF	TGCGCCAGCAGCTTTGGGGTGGACCGGGGTGAAAAACTGTTTTTT
TRBD2	15	TRBV27	.	TRBJ2-5	CARSLSLAGVETQYF	TGTGCCAGGAGTTTATCATTAGCGGGAGTAGAGACCCAGTACTTC
.	14	TRBV3-1	.	TRBJ2-2	CASKGKGTTGELFF	TGTGCCAGCAAAGGAAAAGGAACTACCGGGGAGCTGTTTTTT
.	13	TRBV2	.	TRBJ2-7	CASSLEGSYEQYF	TGTGCCAGCAGCTTGGAGGGATCCTACGAGCAGTACTTC
.	15	TRBV11-3	.	TRBJ2-6	CASSRGGSGANVLTF	TGTGCCAGCAGCCGAGGGGGGTCTGGGGCCAACGTCCTGACTTTC
.	12	TRBV2	medium-sized	TRBJ1-2	CASSGVSIYYTF	TGTGCCAGCAGTGGAGTGAGCATTTACTACACCTTC
TRBD1	15	TRBV18	medium-sized	TRBJ2-7	CASRRTGTGAYEQYF	TGTGCCAGTCGGAGGACCGGGACAGGGGCTTACGAGCAGTACTTC
.	15	TRBV7-2	many	TRBJ1-3	CASSLASGKGNTIYF	TGTGCCAGCAGCTTAGCGTCTGGGAAAGGAAACACCATATATTTT
.	14	TRBV12-3/TRBV12-4	.	TRBJ2-2	CASSPKGLGGELFF	TGTGCCAGCAGCCCCAAGGGGTTGGGCGGGGAGCTGTTTTTT
TRBD1	15	TRBV5-5	medium-sized	TRBJ2-7	CASSLASDRVYEQYF	TGTGCCAGCAGCTTGGCCTCGGACAGGGTATACGAGCAGTACTTC
TRBD1	14	TRBV7-9	many	TRBJ1-1	CASSITGTAGEAFF	TGTGCCAGCAGCATAACCGGGACAGCCGGAGAAGCTTTCTTT
.	15	TRBV18	medium-sized	TRBJ1-5	CASSPGHYSNQPQHF	TGTGCCAGCTCACCGGGACACTATAGCAATCAGCCCCAGCATTTT
.	14	TRBV27	.	TRBJ2-2	CASGFRSSAGELFF	TGTGCCAGCGGGTTCCGGTCCAGTGCCGGGGAGCTGTTTTTT
.	13	TRBV18	medium-sized	TRBJ2-7	CASSPPGGYEQYF	TGTGCCAGCTCACCACCCGGCGGCTACGAGCAGTACTTC
TRBD1	16	TRBV5-1	many	TRBJ2-1	CASSLEDRTGFDEQFF	TGCGCCAGCAGCTTAGAAGACAGGACAGGCTTCGATGAGCAGTTCTTC
TRBD2	13	TRBV2	many	TRBJ2-5	CASSEAGLVGQYF	TGTGCCAGCAGTGAAGCGGGACTAGTGGGCCAGTACTTC
.	16	TRBV19	few	TRBJ2-3	CASSPPLGSSTDTQYF	TGTGCCAGTAGTCCCCCCCTGGGAAGTAGCACAGATACGCAGTATTTT
TRBD2	12	TRBV2	medium-sized	TRBJ2-1	CASGLGGNEQFF	TGTGCCAGTGGACTAGGTGGGAATGAGCAGTTCTTC
TRBD1	15	TRBV6-6	medium-sized	TRBJ1-2	CASSYGTGRRHGYTF	TGTGCCAGCAGTTACGGGACAGGGAGACGTCATGGCTACACCTTC
.	13	TRBV6-1	large	TRBJ2-1	CASSDGRQTEQFF	TGTGCCAGCAGTGATGGACGACAGACTGAGCAGTTCTTC
TRBD2	14	TRBV16	.	TRBJ2-4	CASSQGTSGDIQYF	TGTGCCAGCAGCCAAGGGACTAGCGGAGACATTCAGTACTTC
.	14	TRBV28	large	TRBJ1-2	CASRGSDSAYGYTF	TGTGCCAGCAGAGGCTCCGACAGCGCCTATGGCTACACCTTC
.	16	TRBV3-1	many	TRBJ2-1	CASSQPTAKAYNEQFF	TGTGCCAGCAGCCAACCTACAGCAAAGGCCTACAATGAGCAGTTCTTC
TRBD2	12	TRBV2	many	TRBJ2-1	CASSGLADEQFF	TGTGCCAGCAGTGGACTAGCGGATGAGCAGTTCTTC
.	13	TRBV6-1	many	TRBJ1-1	CASRGGVRTEAFF	TGTGCCAGCAGGGGCGGGGTGCGCACTGAAGCTTTCTTT
TRBD2	14	TRBV13	medium-sized	TRBJ2-5	CASTQRGVQETQYF	TGTGCCAGCACCCAGCGGGGGGTCCAAGAGACCCAGTACTTC
.	16	TRBV10-3	medium-sized	TRBJ1-1	CAISDPGPLGDTEAFF	TGTGCCATCAGTGACCCGGGCCCACTTGGAGACACTGAAGCTTTCTTT
.	12	TRBV2	many	TRBJ2-1	CASSKGGNEQFF	TGTGCCAGCAGTAAGGGGGGGAATGAGCAGTTCTTC
.	12	TRBV30	medium-sized	TRBJ1-3	CAWKKAGNTIYF	TGTGCCTGGAAGAAGGCTGGAAACACCATATATTTT
.	14	TRBV5-5	many	TRBJ1-4	CASSTQSGGEKLFF	TGTGCCAGCAGCACCCAATCCGGGGGCGAAAAACTGTTTTTT
.	12	TRBV10-3	many	TRBJ2-5	CATRENQETQYF	TGTGCCACCCGGGAGAACCAAGAGACCCAGTACTTC
TRBD2	15	TRBV20-1	medium-sized	TRBJ2-5	CSARAGLAGGETQYF	TGCAGTGCTAGAGCGGGACTAGCGGGAGGAGAGACCCAGTACTTC
.	13	TRBV20-1	medium-sized	TRBJ2-3	CSARKRSTDTQYF	TGCAGTGCTAGAAAGCGTAGCACAGATACGCAGTATTTT
TRBD1	14	TRBV6-1	medium-sized	TRBJ1-3	CASSTTGLRNTIYF	TGTGCCAGCAGTACGACAGGGTTAAGAAACACCATATATTTT
.	15	TRBV27	many	TRBJ2-3	CASSLSFGGPDTQYF	TGTGCCAGCAGTTTAAGTTTTGGAGGGCCAGATACGCAGTATTTT
TRBD1	14	TRBV5-1	.	TRBJ2-5	CASSLGAGGVFQYF	TGCGCCAGCAGCTTGGGGGCAGGGGGTGTTTTCCAGTACTTC
TRBD2	15	TRBV28	many	TRBJ2-1	CASRGRLAGVNEQFF	TGTGCCAGCAGGGGCCGCCTAGCGGGGGTAAATGAGCAGTTCTTC
.	16	TRBV7-8	medium-sized	TRBJ2-7	CASSLEERLISYEQYF	TGTGCCAGCAGCTTAGAGGAGCGGCTAATCTCCTACGAGCAGTACTTC
.	14	TRBV2	.	TRBJ2-5	CATSPGSGGETQYF	TGTGCCACCTCCCCGGGTTCTGGGGGGGAGACCCAGTACTTC
.	13	TRBV3-1	medium-sized	TRBJ2-2	CASSGRNTGELFF	TGTGCCAGCAGCGGGCGTAACACCGGGGAGCTGTTTTTT
TRBD1	16	TRBV30	.	TRBJ2-1	CAWSPTGTGGFSEQFF	TGTGCCTGGAGTCCGACCGGGACAGGGGGCTTTAGTGAGCAGTTCTTC
.	12	TRBV7-8	medium-sized	TRBJ1-1	CASRGWNTEAFF	TGTGCCAGCAGGGGCTGGAACACTGAAGCTTTCTTT
TRBD2	15	TRBV2	many	TRBJ2-3	CASSGLAGSGDTQYF	TGTGCCAGCAGTGGACTAGCGGGGTCCGGGGATACGCAGTATTTT
TRBD1	15	TRBV7-2	many	TRBJ2-1	CASSLSQGTYNEQFF	TGTGCCAGCAGCTTATCACAGGGGACCTACAATGAGCAGTTCTTC